The entry that follows covers one TCR beta chain sequence. A few counts support this clonotype. Its antigen is currently not known. Nothing much larger sits one base from this clone, and base qualities are not available. Looking up the germline V gene yields CDR1 SGHAT and CDR2 FQNNGV. V drops 1 base and J drops 3 bases, leaving 8 bases in between. From its cysteine to its phenylalanine, the CDR3 spans 14 amino acids. The entry retains the CDR3 DNA only, 42 bases that are in frame from base 1. TCRdb names Illumina NovaSeq 6000 as the instrument used. cDNA libraries for TCRalpha and TCRbeta were prepared by 5'RACE using constant-segment primers, with sample barcodes and unique molecular identifiers added. RNA was extracted from every sample with Trizol reagent. Libraries were amplified in two PCR steps, with a second sample barcode and Illumina TruSeq adapters added in the second step. The libraries were sequenced on an Illumina NovaSeq using 2 x 150 bp paired-end reads. The source study handled its data this way. Demultiplexing of reads and collapsing into UMI-guided consensus sequences were performed with migec v1.2.7. Using mixcr v2.1.11, UMI consensuses were aligned to TRA and TRB V and J templates and then assembled into clonotypes. A clonotype was counted as expanded or contracted only when both edgeR and NoisET called the clonotype significant, with the noise models trained on biological replicates. For edgeR calls, a false discovery rate-adjusted p below 0.01 and a log2 fold-change threshold of 1 were applied. PCA with hierarchical clustering of max-normalized trajectories of the 1000 most abundant clonotypes was used as exploratory dynamics analysis. Separately sequenced CD4+ and CD8+ repertoires were used to assign the CD4 or CD8 phenotype of responding clones. TCRdb applied fastp at Q25 and MiXCR to the public reads, then kept only in-frame beta chains. Merged by CDR3 protein, the rows form single entries marked with the most common genes and DNA. What appears here as the V and J calls and clone size reflects TCRdb's work, not the paper's. The sample profile shows roughly 310,000 distinct CDR3 sequences; 15% of them were found once. The ten largest clones add up to more than 20% of the sample.

PBMCs were isolated by Ficoll-Paque density gradient centrifugation. The data derive from a study of T-cell memory formation after mild COVID-19 (dated by TCRdb to the early 2020s). Broadly, across the study: TCR sequence clusters from the two donors were found to be largely donor specific. Two young, previously healthy adult volunteers made up the cohort, one male and one female. Longitudinal TCRalpha and TCRbeta repertoire sequencing tracked T-cell clones expanding and contracting after mild COVID-19 in a couple of donors. What the research found in general, with its limitations: Contracting CD4+ clones were located mainly in the CM and EM memory subsets, whereas CD8+ clones were found to be enriched in EMRA. From day 15 to 85, contracting clones showed balanced CD4/CD8 phenotypes, whereas a second wave of clones that expanded from day 15 to 37 leaned towards CD4+. SARS-CoV-2 specificity of the second-wave clones peaking on day 37 was not confirmed. Only two mild cases were covered by the study, and larger cohorts that include severe cases with pre-infection samples were considered necessary. The detection of some responding clones in pre-infection memory suggests that pre-existing cross-reactive memory T cells joined the SARS-CoV-2 response.

The clonotype originates from a man between 18 and 29 years old who had mild COVID-19 (a few samples of this study predate the infection). The sample titles of this study are shuffled in the database, so cell type and time point are left out; the donor was told from shared clones. The sequence joins TRBV11-2 to TRBJ2-3; TRBD1 could be the D gene, as 5 bases match. The sample was PBMCs or a T cell subset sorted from them (not recorded which). The DNA sequence is given as TGTGCCAGCAGCTTAGTAAGGGGAACAGATACGCAGTATTTT. Its protein reads: CASSLVRGTDTQYF.